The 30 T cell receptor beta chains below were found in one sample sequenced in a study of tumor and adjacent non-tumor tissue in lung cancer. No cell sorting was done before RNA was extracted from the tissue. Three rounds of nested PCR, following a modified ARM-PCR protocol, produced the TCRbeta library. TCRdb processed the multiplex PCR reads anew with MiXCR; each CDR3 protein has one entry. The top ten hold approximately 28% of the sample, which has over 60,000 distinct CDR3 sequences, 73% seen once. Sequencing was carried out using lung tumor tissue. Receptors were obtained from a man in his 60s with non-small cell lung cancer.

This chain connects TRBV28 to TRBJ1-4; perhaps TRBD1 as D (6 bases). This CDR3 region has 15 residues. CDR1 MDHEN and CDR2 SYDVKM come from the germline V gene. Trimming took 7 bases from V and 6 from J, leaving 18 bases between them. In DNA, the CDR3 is TGTGCCAGCACCAACGAGGTGAACAGGGATGAAAAACTGTTTTTT. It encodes CASTNEVNRDEKLFF.

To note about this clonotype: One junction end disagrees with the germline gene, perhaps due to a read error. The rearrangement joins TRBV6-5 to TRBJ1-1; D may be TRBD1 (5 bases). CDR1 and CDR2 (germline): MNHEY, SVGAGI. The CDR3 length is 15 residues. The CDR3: CASSYSIRGGTEVFF. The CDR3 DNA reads TGTGCCAGCAGTTACTCGATAAGGGGAGGAACCGAAGTTTTCTTT.

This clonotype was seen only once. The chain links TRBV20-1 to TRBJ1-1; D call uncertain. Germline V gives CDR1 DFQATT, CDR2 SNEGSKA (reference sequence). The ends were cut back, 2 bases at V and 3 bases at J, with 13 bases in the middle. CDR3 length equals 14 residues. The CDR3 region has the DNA TGCAGTGCTAGACAGGTCGGTTCATACACTGAAGCTTTCTTT. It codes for CSARQVGSYTEAFF.

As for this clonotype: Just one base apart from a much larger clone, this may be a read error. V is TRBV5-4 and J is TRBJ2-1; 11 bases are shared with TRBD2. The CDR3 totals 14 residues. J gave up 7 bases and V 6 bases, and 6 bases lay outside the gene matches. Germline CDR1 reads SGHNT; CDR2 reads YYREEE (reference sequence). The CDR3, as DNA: TGTGCCAGCAACTTTCTAGCGGGAGGTAATGAGCAGTTCTTC. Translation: CASNFLAGGNEQFF.

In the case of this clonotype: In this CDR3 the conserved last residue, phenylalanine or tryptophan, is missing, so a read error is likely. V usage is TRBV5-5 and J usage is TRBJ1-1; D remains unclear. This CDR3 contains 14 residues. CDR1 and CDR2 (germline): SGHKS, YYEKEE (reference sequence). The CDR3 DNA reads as TGTACCAGCAGCTTGATACTGATGAACACTGAAGCTTTCATT. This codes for CTSSLILMNTEAFI.

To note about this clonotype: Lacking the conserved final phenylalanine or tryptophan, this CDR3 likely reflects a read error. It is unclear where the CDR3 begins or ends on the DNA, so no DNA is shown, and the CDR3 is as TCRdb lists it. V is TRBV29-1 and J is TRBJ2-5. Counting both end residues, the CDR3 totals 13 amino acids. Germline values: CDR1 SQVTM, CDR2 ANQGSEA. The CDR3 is CSVSDRYQATQHS.

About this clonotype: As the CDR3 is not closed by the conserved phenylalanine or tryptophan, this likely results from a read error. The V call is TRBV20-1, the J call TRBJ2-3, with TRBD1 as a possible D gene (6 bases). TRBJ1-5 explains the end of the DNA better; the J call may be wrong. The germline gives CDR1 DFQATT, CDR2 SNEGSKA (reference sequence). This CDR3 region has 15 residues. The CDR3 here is CSAGDNVGVTDTQHC. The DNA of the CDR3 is TGCAGTGCTGGGGACAATGTCGGGGTCACAGATACGCAGCATTGT.

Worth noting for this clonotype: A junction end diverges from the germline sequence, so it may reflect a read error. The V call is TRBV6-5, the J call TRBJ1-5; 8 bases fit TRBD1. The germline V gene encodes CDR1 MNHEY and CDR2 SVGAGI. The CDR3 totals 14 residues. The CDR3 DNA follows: TGTGCCAGACGTAGCATGACAGGGGAGAAGCCCCAAAATTTT. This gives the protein CARRSMTGEKPQNF.

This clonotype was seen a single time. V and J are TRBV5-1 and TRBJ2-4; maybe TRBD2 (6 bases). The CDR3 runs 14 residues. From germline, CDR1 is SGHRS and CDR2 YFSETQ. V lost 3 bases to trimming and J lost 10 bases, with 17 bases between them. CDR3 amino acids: CASSSAGFDTIQYF. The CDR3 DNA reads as TGCGCCAGCAGCTCGGCGGGATTTGATACGATTCAGTACTTC.

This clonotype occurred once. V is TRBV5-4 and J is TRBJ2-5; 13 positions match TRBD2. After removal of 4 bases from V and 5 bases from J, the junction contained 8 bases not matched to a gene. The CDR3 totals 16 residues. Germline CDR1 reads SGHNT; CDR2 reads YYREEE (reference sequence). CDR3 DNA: TGTGCCAGCAGCCTTGTGACTAGCGGGAGGAGGGAGACCCAGTACTTC. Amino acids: CASSLVTSGRRETQYF.

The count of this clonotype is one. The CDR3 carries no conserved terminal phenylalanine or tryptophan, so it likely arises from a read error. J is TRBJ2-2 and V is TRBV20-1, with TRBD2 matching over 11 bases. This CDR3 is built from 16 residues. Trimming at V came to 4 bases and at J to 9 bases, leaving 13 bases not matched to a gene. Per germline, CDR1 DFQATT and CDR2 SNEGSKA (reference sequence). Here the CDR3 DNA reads TGCAGTGCTACATTAGCGGGAGGGCCGGAGACCAGGGAGCTGTTTTCT. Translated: CSATLAGGPETRELFS.

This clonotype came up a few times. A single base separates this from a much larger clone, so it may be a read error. Here the CDR3 DNA reads TGTGCCAGCAATCCGGACAGCTTACAGCCCCAGCATTTT. This encodes CASNPDSLQPQHF. The chain combines TRBV12-3 or TRBV12-4 with TRBJ1-5; D may be TRBD1 (6 bases). V was shortened by 7 bases and J by 7 bases, with 14 bases between the two germline ends. The CDR3 loop spans 13 amino acids.

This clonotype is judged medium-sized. The DNA for the CDR3 is TGCAGTGCTAGAGCGGGCAGGGGGCGATACGAGCAGTACTTC. Its translation is CSARAGRGRYEQYF. The chain uses TRBV20-1 and TRBJ2-7; 8 nucleotides match TRBD1. The CDR3 is made up of 14 amino acids. The V gene end was trimmed by 1 base and the J gene end by 4 bases; junction bases not matched to a gene: 6. From germline, CDR1 is DFQATT and CDR2 SNEGSKA (reference sequence).

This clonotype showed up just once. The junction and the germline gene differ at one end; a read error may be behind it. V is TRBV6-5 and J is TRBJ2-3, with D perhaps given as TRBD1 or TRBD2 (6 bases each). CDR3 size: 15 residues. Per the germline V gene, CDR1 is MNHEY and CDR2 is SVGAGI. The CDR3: CASSYSQGGPDMQYF. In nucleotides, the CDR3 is TGTGCCAGCAGTTACTCACAAGGGGGGCCAGATATGCAGTATTTT.

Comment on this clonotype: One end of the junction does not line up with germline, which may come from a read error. CDR3 sequence: CASSKIGPGTIEKLFF. The CDR3 coding sequence is TGTGCCAGCAGTAAAATAGGGCCGGGGACTATTGAAAAACTGTTTTTT. The rearrangement uses TRBV28 and TRBJ1-4; D perhaps matches TRBD1 (5 bases). The CDR3 covers 16 residues. Germline-derived CDR1 and CDR2 are MDHEN and SYDVKM.

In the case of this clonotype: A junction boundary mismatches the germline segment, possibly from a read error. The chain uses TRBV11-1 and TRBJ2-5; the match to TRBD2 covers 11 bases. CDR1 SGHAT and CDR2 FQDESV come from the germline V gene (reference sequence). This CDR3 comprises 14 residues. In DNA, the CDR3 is TGTGCCAGCAGCTATGCGGGACTAGCGGAGACCCAATACTTC. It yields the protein CASSYAGLAETQYF.

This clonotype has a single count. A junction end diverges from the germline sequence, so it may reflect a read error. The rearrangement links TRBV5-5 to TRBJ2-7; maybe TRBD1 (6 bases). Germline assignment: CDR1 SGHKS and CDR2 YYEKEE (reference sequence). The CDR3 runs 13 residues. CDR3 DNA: TGTGCCAACAGAATGGACAGCCCCTACGAGCACTACTTC. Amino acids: CANRMDSPYEHYF.

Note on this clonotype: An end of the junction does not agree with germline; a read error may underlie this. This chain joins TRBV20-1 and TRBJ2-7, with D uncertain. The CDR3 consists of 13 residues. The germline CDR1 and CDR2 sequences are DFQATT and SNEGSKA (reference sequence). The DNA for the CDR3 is TGCAGTAGCTTAGCTGAGAATTCCTACGAACAGTACTTC. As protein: CSSLAENSYEQYF.

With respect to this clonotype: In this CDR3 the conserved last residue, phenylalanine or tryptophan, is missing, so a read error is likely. CDR3 residues: CSARRGDHGYTI. The CDR3 nucleotides are TGCAGTGCTAGACGGGGGGACCATGGTTACACCATC. This chain connects TRBV20-1 to TRBJ1-2, with a weak D call TRBD1 (5 bases). The CDR3 extends over 12 amino acids. The germline V gene encodes CDR1 DFQATT and CDR2 SNEGSKA (reference sequence).

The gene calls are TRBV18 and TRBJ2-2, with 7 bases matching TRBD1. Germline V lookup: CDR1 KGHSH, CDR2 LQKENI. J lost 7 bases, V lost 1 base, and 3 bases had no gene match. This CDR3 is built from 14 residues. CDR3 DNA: TGTGCCAGCTCACCACTGTGGACAGGCGGGGAGCTGTTTTTT. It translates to CASSPLWTGGELFF.

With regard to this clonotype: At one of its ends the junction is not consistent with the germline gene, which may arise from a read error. CDR3 DNA: TGTGCCGGCAGCAATAGCGGGAGGGCAAATACGCAGTATTTT. Translated: CAGSNSGRANTQYF. The chain has TRBV7-8 and TRBJ2-3; 11 positions match TRBD2. CDR3 length equals 14 residues. Germline V gene lookup returns CDR1 SGHVS and CDR2 FQNEAQ.

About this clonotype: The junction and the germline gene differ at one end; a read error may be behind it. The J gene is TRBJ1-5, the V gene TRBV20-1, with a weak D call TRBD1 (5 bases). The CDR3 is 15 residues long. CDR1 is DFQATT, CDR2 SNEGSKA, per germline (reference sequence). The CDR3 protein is CSVRQSGGEYQPQHF. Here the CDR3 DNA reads TGCAGTGTTAGACAGTCAGGCGGGGAGTATCAGCCCCAGCATTTT.

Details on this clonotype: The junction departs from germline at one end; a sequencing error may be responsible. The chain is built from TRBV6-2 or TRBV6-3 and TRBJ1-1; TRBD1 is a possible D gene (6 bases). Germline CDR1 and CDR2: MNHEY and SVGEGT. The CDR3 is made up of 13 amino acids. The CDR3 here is CVSRRGGGTEALF. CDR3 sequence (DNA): TGTGTCAGCAGGAGAGGGGGAGGCACTGAAGCTTTATTT.

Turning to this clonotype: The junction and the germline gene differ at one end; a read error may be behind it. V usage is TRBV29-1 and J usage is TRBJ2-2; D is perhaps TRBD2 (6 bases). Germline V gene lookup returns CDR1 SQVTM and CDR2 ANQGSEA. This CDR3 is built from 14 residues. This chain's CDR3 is CRCRRGSLAGEQFF. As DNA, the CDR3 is TGCAGATGTCGTCGGGGGAGTTTGGCCGGGGAGCAGTTTTTT.

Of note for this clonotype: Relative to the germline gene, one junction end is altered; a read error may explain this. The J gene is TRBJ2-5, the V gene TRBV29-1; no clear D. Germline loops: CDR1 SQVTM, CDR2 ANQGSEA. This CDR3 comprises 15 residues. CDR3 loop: CSVDGHPASQETKCF. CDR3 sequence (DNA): TGCAGCGTTGATGGGCATCCAGCGAGCCAAGAGACCAAGTGCTTC.

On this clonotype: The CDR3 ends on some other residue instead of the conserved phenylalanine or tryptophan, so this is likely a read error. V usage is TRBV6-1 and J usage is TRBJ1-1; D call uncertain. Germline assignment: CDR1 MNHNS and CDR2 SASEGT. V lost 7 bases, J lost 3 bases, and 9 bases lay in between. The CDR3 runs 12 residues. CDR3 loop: CASTLRDTEAFY. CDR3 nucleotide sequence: TGTGCCAGCACTCTCCGGGACACTGAAGCTTTCTAT.

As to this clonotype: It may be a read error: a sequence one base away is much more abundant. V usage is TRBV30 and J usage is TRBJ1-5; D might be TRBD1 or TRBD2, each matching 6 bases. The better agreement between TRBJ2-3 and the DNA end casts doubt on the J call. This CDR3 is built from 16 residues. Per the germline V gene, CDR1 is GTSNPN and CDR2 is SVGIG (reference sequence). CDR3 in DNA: TGTGCCTGGAGTTCCCTGTCGGGGGCGAGGAGTCAGCCCCAGTATTTT. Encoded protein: CAWSSLSGARSQPQYF.

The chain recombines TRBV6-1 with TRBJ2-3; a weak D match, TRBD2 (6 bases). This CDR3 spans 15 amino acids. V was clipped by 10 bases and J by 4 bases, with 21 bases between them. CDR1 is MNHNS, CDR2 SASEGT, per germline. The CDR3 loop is CAIPGAGTHADTQYF. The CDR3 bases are TGTGCCATCCCAGGTGCGGGAACCCACGCAGATACGCAGTATTTT.

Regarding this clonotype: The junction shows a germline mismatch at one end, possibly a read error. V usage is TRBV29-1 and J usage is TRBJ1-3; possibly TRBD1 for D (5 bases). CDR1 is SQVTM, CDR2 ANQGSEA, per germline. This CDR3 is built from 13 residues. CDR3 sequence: CSVTDGGGNTIYF. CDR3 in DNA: TGTAGCGTTACGGACGGGGGTGGAAACACCATATATTTT.

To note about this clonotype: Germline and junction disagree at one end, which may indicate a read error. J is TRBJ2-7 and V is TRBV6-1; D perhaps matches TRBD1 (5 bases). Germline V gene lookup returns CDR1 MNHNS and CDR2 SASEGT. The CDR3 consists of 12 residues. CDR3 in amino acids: CASSEGGDEQYF. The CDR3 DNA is TGTGCCAGCAGTGAAGGGGGCGACGAACAGTACTTC.